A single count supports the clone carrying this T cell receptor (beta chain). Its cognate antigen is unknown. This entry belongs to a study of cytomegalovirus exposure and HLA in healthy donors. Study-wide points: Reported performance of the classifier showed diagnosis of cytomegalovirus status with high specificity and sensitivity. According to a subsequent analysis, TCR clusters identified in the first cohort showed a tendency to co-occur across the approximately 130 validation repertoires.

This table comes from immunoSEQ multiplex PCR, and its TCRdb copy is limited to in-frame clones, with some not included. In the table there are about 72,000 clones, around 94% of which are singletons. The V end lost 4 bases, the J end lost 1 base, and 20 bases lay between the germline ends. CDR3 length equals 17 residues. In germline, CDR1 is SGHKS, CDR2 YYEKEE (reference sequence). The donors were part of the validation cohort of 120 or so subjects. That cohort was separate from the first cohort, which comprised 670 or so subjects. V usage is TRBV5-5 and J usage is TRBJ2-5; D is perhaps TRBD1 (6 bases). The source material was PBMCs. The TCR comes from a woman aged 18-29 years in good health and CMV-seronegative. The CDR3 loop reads CASSAASQRDTQETQYF. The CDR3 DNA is TGTGCCAGCAGCGCCGCGAGCCAGAGGGACACCCAAGAGACCCAGTACTTC.